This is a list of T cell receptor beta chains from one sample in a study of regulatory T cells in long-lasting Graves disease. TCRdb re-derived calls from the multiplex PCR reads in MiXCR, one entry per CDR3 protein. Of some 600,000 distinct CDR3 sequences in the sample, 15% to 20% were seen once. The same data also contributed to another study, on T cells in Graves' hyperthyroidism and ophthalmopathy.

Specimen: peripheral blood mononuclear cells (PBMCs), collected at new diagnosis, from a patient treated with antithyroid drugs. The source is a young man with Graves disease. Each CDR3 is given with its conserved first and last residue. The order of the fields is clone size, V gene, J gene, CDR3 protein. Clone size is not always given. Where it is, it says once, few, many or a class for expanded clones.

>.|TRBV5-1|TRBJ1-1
CASRPFQGSMNTEAFF
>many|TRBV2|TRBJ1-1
CASTPFRTGSMNTEAFF
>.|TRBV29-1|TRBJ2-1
CSVDGGQTYNEQFF
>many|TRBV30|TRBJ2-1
CAWSLGNEQFF
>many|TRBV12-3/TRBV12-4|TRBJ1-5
CASKDSGTNQPQHF
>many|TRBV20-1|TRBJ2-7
CSARDQWPSGRIEQYF
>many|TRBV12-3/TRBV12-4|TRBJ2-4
CASSLAGQGRNIQYF
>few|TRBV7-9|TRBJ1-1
CASSPRQGMNTEAFF
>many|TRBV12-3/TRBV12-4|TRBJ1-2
CASTSDRDTYGYTF
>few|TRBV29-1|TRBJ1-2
CSVEGGGQGHYGYTF
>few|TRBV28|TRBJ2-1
CASSFRASGQFF
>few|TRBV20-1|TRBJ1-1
CSARSAGVGTEAFF
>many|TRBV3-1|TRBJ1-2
CASSRFRGEKGYTF
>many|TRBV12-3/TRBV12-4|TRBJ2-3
CASSPGLGGRAADTQYF
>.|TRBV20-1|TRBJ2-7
CSARAGTSSSSYEQYF
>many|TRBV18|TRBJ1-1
CASSPTGLNTEAFF
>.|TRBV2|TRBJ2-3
CASSTAGLEVTDTQYF
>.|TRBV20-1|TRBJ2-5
CSASFPGPGRETQYF
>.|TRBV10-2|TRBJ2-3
CASKATDTQYF
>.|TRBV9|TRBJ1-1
CASSVVLSVGLNTEAFF
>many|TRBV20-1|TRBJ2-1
CSARGLNEQFF